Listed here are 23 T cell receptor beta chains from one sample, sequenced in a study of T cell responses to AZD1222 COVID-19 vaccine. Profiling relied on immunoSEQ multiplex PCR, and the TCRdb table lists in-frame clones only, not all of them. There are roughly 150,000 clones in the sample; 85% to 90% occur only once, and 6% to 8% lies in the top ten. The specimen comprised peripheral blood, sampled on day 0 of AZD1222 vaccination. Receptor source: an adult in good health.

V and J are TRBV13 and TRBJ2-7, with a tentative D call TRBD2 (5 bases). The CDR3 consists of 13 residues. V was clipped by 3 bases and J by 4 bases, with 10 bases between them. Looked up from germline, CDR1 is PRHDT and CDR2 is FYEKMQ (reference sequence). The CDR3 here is CASSFPGGYEQYV. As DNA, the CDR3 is TGTGCCAGCAGCTTCCCTGGAGGTTACGAGCAGTACGTC.

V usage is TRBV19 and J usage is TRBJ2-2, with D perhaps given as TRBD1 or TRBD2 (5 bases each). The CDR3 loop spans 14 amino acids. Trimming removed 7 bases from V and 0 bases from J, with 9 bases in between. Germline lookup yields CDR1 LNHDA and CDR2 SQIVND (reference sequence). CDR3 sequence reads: CASTGTANTGELFF. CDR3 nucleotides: TGTGCCAGTACCGGGACGGCGAACACCGGGGAGCTGTTTTTT.

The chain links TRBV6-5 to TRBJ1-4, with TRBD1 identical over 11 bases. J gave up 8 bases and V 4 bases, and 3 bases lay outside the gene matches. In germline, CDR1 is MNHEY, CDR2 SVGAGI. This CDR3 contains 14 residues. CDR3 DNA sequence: TGTGCCAGCAGTTGGGACAGGGGGACGGAAAAACTGTTTTTT. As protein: CASSWDRGTEKLFF.

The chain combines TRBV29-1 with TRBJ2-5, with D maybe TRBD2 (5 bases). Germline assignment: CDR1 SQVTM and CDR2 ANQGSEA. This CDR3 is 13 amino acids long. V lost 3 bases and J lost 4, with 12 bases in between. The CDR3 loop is CSVDTRYTETQYF. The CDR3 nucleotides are TGCAGCGTTGATACTAGGTACACAGAGACCCAGTACTTC. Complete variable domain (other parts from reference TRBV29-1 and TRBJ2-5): SAVISQKPSRDICQRGTSLTIQCQVDSQVTMMFWYRQQPGQSLTLIATANQGSEATYESGFVIDKFPISRPNLTFSTLTVSNMSPEDSSIYLCSVDTRYTETQYFGPGTRLLVL.

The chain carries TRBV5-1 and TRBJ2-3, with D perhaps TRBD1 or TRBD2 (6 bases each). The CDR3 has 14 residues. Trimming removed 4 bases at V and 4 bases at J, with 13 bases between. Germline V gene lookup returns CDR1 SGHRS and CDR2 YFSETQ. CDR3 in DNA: TGCGCCAGCAGCCCCTCGGGGGCGCCAGATACGCAGTATTTT. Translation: CASSPSGAPDTQYF.

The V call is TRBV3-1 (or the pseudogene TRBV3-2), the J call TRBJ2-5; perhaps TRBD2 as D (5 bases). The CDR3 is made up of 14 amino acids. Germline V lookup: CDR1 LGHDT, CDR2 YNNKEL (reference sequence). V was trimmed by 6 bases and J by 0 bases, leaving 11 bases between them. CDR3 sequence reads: CASRAPGNQETQYF. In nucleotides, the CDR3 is TGTGCCAGCAGGGCGCCGGGGAACCAAGAGACCCAGTACTTC.

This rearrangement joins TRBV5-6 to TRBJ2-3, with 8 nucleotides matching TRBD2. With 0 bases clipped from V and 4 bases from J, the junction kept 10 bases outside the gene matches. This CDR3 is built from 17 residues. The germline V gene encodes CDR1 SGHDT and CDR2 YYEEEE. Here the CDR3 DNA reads TGTGCCAGCAGCTTGGCGGGGGGGCAGGCCGTGGCAGATACGCAGTATTTT. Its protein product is CASSLAGGQAVADTQYF.

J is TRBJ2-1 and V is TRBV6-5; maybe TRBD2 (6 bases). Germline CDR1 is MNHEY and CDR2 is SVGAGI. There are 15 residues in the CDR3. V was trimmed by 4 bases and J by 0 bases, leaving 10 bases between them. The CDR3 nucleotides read TGTGCCAGCAGTTCCACGGGAGTCTCCTACAATGAGCAGTTCTTC. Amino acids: CASSSTGVSYNEQFF.

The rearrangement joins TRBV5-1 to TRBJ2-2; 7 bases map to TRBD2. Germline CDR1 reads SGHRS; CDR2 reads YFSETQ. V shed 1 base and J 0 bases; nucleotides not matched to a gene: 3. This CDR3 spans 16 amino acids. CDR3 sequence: CASSLTSGANTGELFF. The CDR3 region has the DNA TGCGCCAGCAGCTTGACCAGCGGGGCGAACACCGGGGAGCTGTTTTTT.

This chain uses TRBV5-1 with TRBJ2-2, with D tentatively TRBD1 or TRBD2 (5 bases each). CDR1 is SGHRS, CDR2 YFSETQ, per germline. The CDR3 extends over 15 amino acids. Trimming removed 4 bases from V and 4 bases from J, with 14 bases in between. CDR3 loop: CASSTSGSGTGELFF. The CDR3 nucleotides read TGCGCCAGCAGCACGTCAGGGAGTGGCACCGGGGAGCTGTTTTTT.

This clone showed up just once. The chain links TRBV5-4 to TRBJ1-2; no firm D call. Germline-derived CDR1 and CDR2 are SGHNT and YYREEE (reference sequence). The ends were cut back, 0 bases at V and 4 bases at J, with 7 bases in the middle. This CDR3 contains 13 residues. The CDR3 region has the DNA TGTGCCAGCAGCTTGGGTGGGATCTATGGCTACACCTTC. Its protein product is CASSLGGIYGYTF.

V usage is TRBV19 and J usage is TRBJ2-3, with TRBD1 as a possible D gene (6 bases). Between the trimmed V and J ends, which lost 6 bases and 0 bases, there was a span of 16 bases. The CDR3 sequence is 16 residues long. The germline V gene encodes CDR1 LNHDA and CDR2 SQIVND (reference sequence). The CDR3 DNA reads TGTGCCAGTAGCGCAGGGGAGATTAGGAGCACAGATACGCAGTATTTT. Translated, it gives CASSAGEIRSTDTQYF.

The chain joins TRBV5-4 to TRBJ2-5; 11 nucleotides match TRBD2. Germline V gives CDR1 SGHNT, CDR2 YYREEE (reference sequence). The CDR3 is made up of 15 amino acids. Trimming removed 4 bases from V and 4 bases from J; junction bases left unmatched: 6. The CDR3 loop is CASSKSSGGTETQYF. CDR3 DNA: TGTGCCAGCAGCAAATCTAGCGGGGGGACAGAGACCCAGTACTTC.

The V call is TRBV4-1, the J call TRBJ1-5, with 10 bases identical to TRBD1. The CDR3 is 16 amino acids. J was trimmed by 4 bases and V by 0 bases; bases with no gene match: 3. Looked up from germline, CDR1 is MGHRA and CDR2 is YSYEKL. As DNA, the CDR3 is TGCGCCAGCAGCCAAGATGGGACAGGGGCTAATCAGCCCCAGCATTTT. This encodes CASSQDGTGANQPQHF.

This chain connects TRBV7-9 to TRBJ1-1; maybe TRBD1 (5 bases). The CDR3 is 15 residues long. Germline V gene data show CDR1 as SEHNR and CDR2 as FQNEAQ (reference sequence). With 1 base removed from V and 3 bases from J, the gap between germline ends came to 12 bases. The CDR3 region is CASSLVRVLDTEAFF. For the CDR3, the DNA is TGTGCCAGCAGCTTAGTCAGGGTTTTGGACACTGAAGCTTTCTTT.

CDR3 sequence reads: CASSPPLLAGGGTQYF. The CDR3 region has the DNA TGTGCCAGCAGCCCCCCCCTACTAGCGGGGGGGGGTACGCAGTATTTT. The V call is TRBV28, the J call TRBJ2-3; 13 bases are shared with TRBD2. The germline CDR1 and CDR2 sequences are MDHEN and SYDVKM. After removal of 6 bases from V and 8 bases from J, the junction contained 11 bases not matched to a gene. This CDR3 region has 16 residues.

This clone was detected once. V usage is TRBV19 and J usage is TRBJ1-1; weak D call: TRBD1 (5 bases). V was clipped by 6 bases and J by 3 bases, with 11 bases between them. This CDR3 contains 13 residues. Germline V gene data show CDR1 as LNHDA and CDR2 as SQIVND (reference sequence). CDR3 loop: CASRETVYTEAFF. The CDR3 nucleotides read TGTGCCAGTAGGGAGACAGTTTACACTGAAGCTTTCTTT.

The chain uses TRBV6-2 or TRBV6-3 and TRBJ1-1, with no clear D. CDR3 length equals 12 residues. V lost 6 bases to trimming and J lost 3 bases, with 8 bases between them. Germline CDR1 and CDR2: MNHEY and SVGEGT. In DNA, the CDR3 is TGTGCCAGCAGCCTGGGGTACACTGAAGCTTTCTTT. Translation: CASSLGYTEAFF.

CDR3 residues: CASSQEGSGGVPLHF. The CDR3 DNA follows: TGTGCCAGCAGCCAAGAAGGTTCCGGAGGGGTACCCCTCCACTTT. V usage is TRBV3-1 (or the pseudogene TRBV3-2) and J usage is TRBJ1-6; a possible D gene is TRBD1 (5 bases). This CDR3 is 15 amino acids long. Trimming shortened V by 0 bases and J by 12 bases, and 15 bases separated the two germline ends. Per germline, CDR1 LGHDT and CDR2 YNNKEL (reference sequence).

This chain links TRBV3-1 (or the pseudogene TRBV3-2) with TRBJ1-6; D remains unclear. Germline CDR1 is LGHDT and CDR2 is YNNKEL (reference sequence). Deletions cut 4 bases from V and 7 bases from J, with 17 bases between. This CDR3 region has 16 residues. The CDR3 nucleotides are TGTGCCAGCAGCCTCTGGGGAGGGAGAGGAAATTCACCCCTCCACTTT. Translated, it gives CASSLWGGRGNSPLHF.

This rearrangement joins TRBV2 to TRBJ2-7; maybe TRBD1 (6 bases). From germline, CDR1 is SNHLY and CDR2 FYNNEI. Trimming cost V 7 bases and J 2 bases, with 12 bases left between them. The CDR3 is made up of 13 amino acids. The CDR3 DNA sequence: TGTGCCAGCACTGGACAGATCACCTACGAGCAGTACGTC. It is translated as CASTGQITYEQYV.

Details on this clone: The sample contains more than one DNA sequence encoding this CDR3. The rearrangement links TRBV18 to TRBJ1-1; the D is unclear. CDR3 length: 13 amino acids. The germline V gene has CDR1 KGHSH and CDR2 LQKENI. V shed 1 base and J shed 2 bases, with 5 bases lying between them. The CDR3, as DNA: TGTGCCAGCTCACCACGCGAAAACACTGAAGCTTTCTTT. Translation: CASSPRENTEAFF.

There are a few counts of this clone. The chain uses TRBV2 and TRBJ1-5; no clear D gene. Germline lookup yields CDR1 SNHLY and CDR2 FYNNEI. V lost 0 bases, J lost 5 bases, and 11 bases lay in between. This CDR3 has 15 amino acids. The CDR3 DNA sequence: TGTGCCAGCAGTGAAGCGGTAGGTTCCTATCAGCCCCAGCATTTT. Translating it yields CASSEAVGSYQPQHF. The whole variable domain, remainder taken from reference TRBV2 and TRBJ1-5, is EPEVTQTPSHQVTQMGQEVILRCVPISNHLYFYWYRQILGQKVEFLVSFYNNEISEKSEIFDDQFSVERPDGSNFTLKIRSTKLEDSAMYFCASSEAVGSYQPQHFGDGTRLSIL.